This TCR beta chain came from a study of long-term antiretroviral therapy in people with HIV (dated by TCRdb to the early 2020s). Context from the whole study: Collection of the earliest samples took place about a decade ahead of the 2015 WHO recommendation for immediate ART, at a time when ART was typically delayed until CD4 counts fell. This retrospective serial study examined whether starting ART and sustained HIV suppression were associated with changes in the composition and diversity of the TRB repertoire in peripheral blood. From 30 to 35 adults with confirmed HIV infection, the cohort provided approximately 210 cryopreserved PBMC samples, gathered serially across a mean of around six years (range 1-12). Eleven of the 30 participants with HIV were female. Test extractions of a monoclonal T-cell line alongside under 35 polyclonal samples showed no cross-contamination during QIAcube processing.

This clone was seen a single time. What antigen it recognizes has not been identified. The sample holds no much larger clone one base away, and base qualities are not on file. The CDR3 runs 16 amino acids, cysteine and phenylalanine included. The kept DNA is CDR3 alone, 48 bases in frame from the first base. Relative to germline, V is 2 bases shorter and J is 4 bases shorter, with 17 bases between their ends. For CDR1 and CDR2, the germline V gene lists SGHVS and FNYEAQ. Study-level results and caveats: Starting ART was linked to a significant rise in TRB diversity, yet even with long-term ART the diversity remained significantly lower than in transplant donor controls. Inferences about post-ART repertoire changes are limited because no data were available on ART adherence, viral resistance or therapy changes. Because cell numbers in pre-ART samples were limited, unsorted PBMC were profiled instead of sorted CD4+ and CD8+ T cells. The samples span the years 2004 to 2017, and the ART regimens used at that time may not be as effective as current regimens. Limited PBMC availability meant only the TCR beta chain was sequenced, without alpha chain pairing. Narrower CDR3 length ranges were observed in HIV repertoires than in controls, and an antigen-experienced repertoire with only a slight naive shift after ART was suggested by the network structure. The repertoire was dominated across all time points by expanded TRB clones identified before ART initiation, although this dominance was seen to fluctuate and to decrease in many PLHIV after ART.

Inclusion was restricted to participants for whom at least one PBMC sample before ART initiation and at least two post-ART samples were available. All participants with HIV were treated in the United States of America. Before DNA extraction, cryopreserved samples of roughly 0.85-11 million PBMC were thawed and then washed. At the time of the earliest PBMC sample, participants with HIV were aged between about 20 and 54 years. PBMC samples from each participant spanned 1-4 timepoints before ART initiation and 2-8 timepoints after ART initiation, with a median of 7 samples. Serial HIV viral load, CD4+ T-cell count, ART history and demographic data were obtained for every participant. A Qiagen kit on a QIAcube was used to extract genomic DNA from unsorted PBMC, with samples processed in batches of 12. Sequencing of the TRB variable region was done with the immunoSEQ hsTCRB v3.0 assay at survey level resolution. A depth of roughly 40,000-55,000 T-cell genomes per sample was targeted for TRB sequencing. Pooled TRB libraries were sequenced on an Illumina MiSeq with a v3 150-cycle kit. The original methods were these. Repertoire analysis ran in R within a reproducible Nextflow workflow covering QC, data transformation and analysis. LymphoSeq2, an R package for exploring AIRR-Seq data, was used to implement the custom analyses. Several samples that produced fewer than 5000 total TRB sequences were removed, so 150 to 200 HIV repertoires were analyzed. Of the approximately 190 retained HIV repertoires, over 55 were collected before and roughly 130 after ART initiation. Each repertoire was downsampled to 5000 TRB nucleotide sequences, and summary statistics were averaged across 100 downsampling iterations. Only TRB sequences with CDR3 regions of at least seven amino acids were retained for analysis. Diversity was assessed using a clonality score derived from Shannon entropy and using the Gini coefficient. In the repertoire networks, any two of the top 5000 CDR3 amino acid sequences were linked whenever the two sequences differed by an edit distance of one. For TRB CDR3 amino acid sequences, GLIPH2 was used to predict antigen specificity groups and MHC restriction. CDR3 amino acid sequences were matched against VDJdb and McPAS-TCR to flag known CMV, EBV, HIV or tissue antigen associations. Pre-ART, post-ART and control groups were compared with Wilcoxon signed-rank tests and Holm-Bonferroni correction. The immuneACCESS repertoire file appears here via TCRdb, limited to in-frame rearrangements. These files lack a portion of the clones; in checked studies, under half of the deficit traces to unresolved V genes, and the cause of the others is not known. From that table come the V and J calls and clone size; the DNA was used to work out D and trimming. A total of more than 20,000 clones appear in this sample, about four fifths of them only once. About 5.6% of the sample lies in the top ten.

The sequence was obtained from a man aged 25 to 45 with HIV. Specimen: unsorted PBMCs, collected 4.4 years after starting antiretroviral therapy. This receptor chain uses TRBV7-6 and TRBJ1-1; the D gene is perhaps TRBD1, from 5 matching bases. CDR3 protein: CASSLSILEGSTEAFF. Read as DNA, the sequence is TGTGCCAGCAGCTTATCTATACTGGAGGGGAGCACTGAAGCTTTCTTT. Outside the CDR3, residues come from the reference TRBV7-6 and TRBJ1-1 proteins, so the full variable domain is: GAGVSQSPRYKVTKRGQDVALRCDPISGHVSLYWYRQALGQGPEFLTYFNYEAQQDKSGLPNDRFSAERPEGSISTLTIQRTEQRDSAMYRCASSLSILEGSTEAFFGQGTRLTVV.